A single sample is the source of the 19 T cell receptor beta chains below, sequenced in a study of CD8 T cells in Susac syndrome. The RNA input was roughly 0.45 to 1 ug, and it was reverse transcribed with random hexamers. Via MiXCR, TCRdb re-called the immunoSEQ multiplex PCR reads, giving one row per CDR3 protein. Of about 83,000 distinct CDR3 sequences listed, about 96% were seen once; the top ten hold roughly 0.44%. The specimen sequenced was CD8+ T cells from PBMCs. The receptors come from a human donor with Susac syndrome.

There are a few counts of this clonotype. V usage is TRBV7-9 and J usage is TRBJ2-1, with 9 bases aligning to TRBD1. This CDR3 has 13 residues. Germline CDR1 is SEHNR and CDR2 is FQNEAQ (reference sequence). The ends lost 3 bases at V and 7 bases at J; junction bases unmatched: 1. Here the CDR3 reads CASSFGQGNEQFF. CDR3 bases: TGTGCCAGCAGCTTTGGACAGGGGAATGAGCAGTTCTTC.

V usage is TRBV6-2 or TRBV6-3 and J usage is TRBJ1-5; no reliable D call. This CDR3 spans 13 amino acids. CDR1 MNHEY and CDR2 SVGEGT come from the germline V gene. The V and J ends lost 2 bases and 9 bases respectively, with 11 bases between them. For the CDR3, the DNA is TGTGCCAGCAGTTACAACCTTCCGGGGCCCCAGCATTTT. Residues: CASSYNLPGPQHF.

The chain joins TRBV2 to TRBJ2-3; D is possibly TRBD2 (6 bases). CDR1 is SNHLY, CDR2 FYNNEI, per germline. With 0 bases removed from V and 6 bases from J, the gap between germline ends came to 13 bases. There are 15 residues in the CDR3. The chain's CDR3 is CASSEARAGQDTQYF. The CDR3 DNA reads TGTGCCAGCAGTGAAGCGCGAGCGGGCCAGGATACGCAGTATTTT.

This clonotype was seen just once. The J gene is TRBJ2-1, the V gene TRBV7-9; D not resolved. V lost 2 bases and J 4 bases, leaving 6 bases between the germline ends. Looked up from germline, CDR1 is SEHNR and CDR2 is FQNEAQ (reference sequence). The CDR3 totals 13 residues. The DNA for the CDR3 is TGTGCCAGCAGCTTACCAGATTACAATGAGCAGTTCTTC. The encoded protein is CASSLPDYNEQFF.

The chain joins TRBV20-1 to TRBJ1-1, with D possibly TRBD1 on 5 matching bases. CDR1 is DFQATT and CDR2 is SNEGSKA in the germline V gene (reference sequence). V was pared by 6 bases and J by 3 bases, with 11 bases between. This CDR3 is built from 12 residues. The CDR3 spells CSADGGYTEAFF. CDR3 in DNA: TGCAGTGCCGACGGGGGATACACTGAAGCTTTCTTT.

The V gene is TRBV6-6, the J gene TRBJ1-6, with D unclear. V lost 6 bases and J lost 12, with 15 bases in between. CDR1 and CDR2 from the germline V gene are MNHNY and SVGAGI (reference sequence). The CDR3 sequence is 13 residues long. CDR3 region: CASSPFQMGPLHF. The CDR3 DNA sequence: TGTGCCAGCAGCCCCTTCCAAATGGGACCCCTCCACTTT.

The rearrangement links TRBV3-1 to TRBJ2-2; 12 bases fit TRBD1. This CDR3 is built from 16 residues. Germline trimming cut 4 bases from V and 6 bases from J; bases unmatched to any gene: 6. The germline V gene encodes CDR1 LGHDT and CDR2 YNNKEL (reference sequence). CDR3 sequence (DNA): TGTGCCAGCAGCCTCCTCGGGACAGGGGGCGCCGGGGAGCTGTTTTTT. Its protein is CASSLLGTGGAGELFF.

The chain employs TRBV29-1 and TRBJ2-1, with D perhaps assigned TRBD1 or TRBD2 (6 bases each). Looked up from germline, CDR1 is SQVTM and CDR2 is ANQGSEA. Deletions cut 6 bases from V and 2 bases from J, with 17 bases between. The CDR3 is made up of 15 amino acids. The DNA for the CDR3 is TGCAGCGTACACGGAGGGGGTCCACCCTACAATGAGCAGTTCTTC. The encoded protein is CSVHGGGPPYNEQFF.

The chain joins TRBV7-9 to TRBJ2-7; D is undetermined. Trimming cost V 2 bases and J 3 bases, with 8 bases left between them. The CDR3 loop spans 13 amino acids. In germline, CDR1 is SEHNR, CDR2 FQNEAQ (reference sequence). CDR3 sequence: CASSLNLLYEQYF. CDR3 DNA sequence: TGTGCCAGCAGCTTAAACCTACTCTACGAGCAGTACTTC. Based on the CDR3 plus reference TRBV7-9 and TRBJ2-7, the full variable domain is DTGVSQNPRHKITKRGQNVTFRCDPISEHNRLYWYRQTLGQGPEFLTYFQNEAQLEKSRLLSDRFSAERPKGSFSTLEIQRTEQGDSAMYLCASSLNLLYEQYFGPGTRLTVT.

The CDR3 protein is CASSSNTGHTF. The CDR3 bases are TGTGCCAGCAGTTCAAATACAGGGCACACCTTC. The chain is built from TRBV28 and TRBJ1-2; D might be TRBD1 (6 bases). The CDR3 has 11 residues. Trimming pared 4 bases from V and 12 bases from J, leaving 12 bases between. Germline CDR1 MDHEN, CDR2 SYDVKM.

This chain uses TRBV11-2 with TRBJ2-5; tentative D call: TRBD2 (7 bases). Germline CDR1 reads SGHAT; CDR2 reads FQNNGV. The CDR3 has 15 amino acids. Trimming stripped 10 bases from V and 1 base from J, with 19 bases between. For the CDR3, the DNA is TGTGCCACGTCGGGGGGCCCCTTATTCCAAGAGACCCAGTACTTC. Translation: CATSGGPLFQETQYF.

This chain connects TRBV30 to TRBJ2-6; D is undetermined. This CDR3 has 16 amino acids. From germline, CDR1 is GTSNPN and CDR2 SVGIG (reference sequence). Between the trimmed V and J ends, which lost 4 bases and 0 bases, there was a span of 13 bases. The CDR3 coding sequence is TGTGCCTGGAACCGTGGGTACAACTCTGGGGCCAACGTCCTGACTTTC. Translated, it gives CAWNRGYNSGANVLTF.

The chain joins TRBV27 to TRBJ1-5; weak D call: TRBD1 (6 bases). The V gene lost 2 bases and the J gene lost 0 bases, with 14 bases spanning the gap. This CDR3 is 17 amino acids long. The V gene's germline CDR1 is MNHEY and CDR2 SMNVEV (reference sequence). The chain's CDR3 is CASSLLGGDYSNQPQHF. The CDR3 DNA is TGTGCCAGCAGTTTACTGGGGGGCGACTATAGCAATCAGCCCCAGCATTTT.

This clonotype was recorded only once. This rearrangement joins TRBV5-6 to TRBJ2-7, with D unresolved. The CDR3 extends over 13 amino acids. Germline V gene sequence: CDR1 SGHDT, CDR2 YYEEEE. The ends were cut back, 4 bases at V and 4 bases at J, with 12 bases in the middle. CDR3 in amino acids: CASSGAGPYEQYV. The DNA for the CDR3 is TGTGCCAGCAGCGGCGCCGGACCATACGAGCAGTACGTC.

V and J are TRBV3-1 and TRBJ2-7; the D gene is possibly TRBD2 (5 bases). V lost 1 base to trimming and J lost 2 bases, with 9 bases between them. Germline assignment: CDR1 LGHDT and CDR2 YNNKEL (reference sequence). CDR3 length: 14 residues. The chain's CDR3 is CASSQGGLPYEQYF. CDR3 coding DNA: TGTGCCAGCAGCCAAGGAGGGTTACCCTACGAGCAGTACTTC.

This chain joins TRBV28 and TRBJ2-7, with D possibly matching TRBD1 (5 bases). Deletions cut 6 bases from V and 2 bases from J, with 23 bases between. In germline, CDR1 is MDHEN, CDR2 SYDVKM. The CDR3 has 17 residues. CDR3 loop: CASSHRLTGMIAYEQYF. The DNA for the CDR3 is TGTGCCAGCAGCCATAGGCTTACAGGAATGATCGCCTACGAGCAGTACTTC.

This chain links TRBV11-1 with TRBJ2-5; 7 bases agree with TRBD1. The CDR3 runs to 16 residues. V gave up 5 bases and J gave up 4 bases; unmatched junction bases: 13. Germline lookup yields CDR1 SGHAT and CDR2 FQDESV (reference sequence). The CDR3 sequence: CASSHHLDRDGETQYF. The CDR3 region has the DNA TGTGCCAGCAGCCATCATCTCGACAGGGACGGAGAGACCCAGTACTTC.

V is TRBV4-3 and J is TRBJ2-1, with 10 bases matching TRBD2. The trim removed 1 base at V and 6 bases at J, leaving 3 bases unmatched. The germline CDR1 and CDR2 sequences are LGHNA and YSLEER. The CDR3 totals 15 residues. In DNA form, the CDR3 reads TGCGCCAGCAGCCAAGTAGCGGGAGGATTCAATGAGCAGTTCTTC. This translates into CASSQVAGGFNEQFF.

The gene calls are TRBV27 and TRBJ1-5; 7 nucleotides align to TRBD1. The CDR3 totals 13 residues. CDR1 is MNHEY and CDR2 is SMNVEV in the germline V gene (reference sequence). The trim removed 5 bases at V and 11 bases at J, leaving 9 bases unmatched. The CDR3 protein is CASSITGDGSQHF. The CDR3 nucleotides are TGTGCCAGCAGTATCACAGGGGATGGGTCCCAGCATTTT.